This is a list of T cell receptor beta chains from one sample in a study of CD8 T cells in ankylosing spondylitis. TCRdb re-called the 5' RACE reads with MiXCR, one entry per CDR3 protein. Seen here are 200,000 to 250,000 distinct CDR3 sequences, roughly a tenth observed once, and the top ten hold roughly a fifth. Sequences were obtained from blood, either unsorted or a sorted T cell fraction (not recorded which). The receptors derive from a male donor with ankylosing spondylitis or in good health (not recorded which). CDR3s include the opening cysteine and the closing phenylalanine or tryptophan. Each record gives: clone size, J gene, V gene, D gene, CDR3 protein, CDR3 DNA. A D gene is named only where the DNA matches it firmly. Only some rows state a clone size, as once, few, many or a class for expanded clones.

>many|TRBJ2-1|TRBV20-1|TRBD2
CSARLAGAIYNEQFF
TGCAGTGCCAGACTAGCGGGGGCCATTTACAATGAGCAGTTCTTC
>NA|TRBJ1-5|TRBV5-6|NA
CASSLGRLEGVGNQPQHF
TGTGCCAGCAGCTTAGGTCGGTTAGAGGGTGTTGGCAATCAGCCCCAGCATTTT
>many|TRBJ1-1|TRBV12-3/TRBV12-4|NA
CASSPFTEAFF
TGTGCCAGCTCTCCGTTCACTGAAGCTTTCTTT
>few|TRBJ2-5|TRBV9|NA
CASSVGLNHQETQYF
TGTGCCAGCAGCGTAGGTCTGAACCACCAAGAGACCCAGTACTTC
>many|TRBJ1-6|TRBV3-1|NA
CASSQDRGTSPLHF
TGTGCCAGCAGCCAAGATAGGGGTACTTCACCCCTCCACTTT
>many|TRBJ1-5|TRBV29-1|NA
CSADPGTNQPQHF
TGCAGCGCTGACCCAGGGACCAATCAGCCCCAGCATTTT
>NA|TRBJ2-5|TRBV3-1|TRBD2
CACTQVASGGGRVETQYF
TGTGCCTGCACCCAAGTGGCTAGCGGGGGGGGTAGGGTGGAGACCCAGTACTTC
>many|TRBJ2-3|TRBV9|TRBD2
CASSPFGSGGTDTQYF
TGTGCCAGCAGCCCCTTTGGTAGCGGGGGCACAGATACGCAGTATTTT
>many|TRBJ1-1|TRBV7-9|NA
CASTGQGHTEAFF
TGTGCCAGCACCGGCCAAGGGCACACTGAAGCTTTCTTT
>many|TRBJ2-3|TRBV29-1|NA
CSVDGLGQHTDTQYF
TGCAGCGTTGATGGGCTGGGGCAACACACAGATACGCAGTATTTT
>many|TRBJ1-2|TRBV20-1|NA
CSARDQDSYGYTF
TGCAGTGCTAGAGACCAGGACAGCTATGGCTACACCTTC
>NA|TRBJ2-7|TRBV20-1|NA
CSAVDSGRQVSYEQYF
TGCAGTGCCGTGGATTCTGGACGGCAGGTCTCCTACGAGCAGTACTTC
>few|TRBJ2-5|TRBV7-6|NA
CASSSPGGSGVTQYF
TGTGCCAGCAGCTCCCCTGGGGGCTCCGGGGTGACCCAGTACTTC
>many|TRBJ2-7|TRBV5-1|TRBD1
CASSRDRASDEQYF
TGCGCCAGCAGTCGAGACAGGGCAAGCGACGAGCAGTACTTC
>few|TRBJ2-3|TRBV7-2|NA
CASSLEGRDLDTQYF
TGTGCCAGCAGCTTAGAAGGCAGGGATTTGGATACGCAGTATTTT
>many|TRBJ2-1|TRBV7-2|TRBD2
CASSLASTGLASNEQFF
TGTGCCAGCAGCTTAGCCTCAACGGGACTAGCTTCCAATGAGCAGTTCTTC
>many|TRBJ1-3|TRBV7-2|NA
CASSLSLTLSGNTIYF
TGTGCCAGCAGCTTATCGCTGACACTCTCTGGAAACACCATATATTTT
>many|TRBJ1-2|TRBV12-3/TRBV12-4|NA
CASSLIMGPLDTF
TGTGCCAGCAGTTTGATCATGGGGCCCCTGGACACCTTC
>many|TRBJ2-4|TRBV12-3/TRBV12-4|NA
CASSATGPAGNIQYF
TGTGCCAGCAGCGCCACAGGGCCAGCGGGAAACATTCAGTACTTC
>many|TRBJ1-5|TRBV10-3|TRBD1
CAISEGTGGNQPQHF
TGTGCCATCAGTGAAGGGACAGGAGGCAATCAGCCCCAGCATTTT
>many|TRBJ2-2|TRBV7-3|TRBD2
CASSSGLANTGELFF
TGTGCCAGCAGCTCCGGACTAGCGAACACCGGGGAGCTGTTTTTT
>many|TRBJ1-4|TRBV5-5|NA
CASSWDPNEKLFF
TGTGCCAGCAGCTGGGACCCAAATGAAAAACTGTTTTTT
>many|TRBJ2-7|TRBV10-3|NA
CAISPSSRDPYEQYF
TGTGCCATCAGCCCCTCATCACGGGATCCCTACGAGCAGTACTTC
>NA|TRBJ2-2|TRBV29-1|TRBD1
CSGATTRGLGTGELFF
TGCAGCGGGGCCACTACCAGGGGGCTGGGCACCGGGGAGCTGTTTTTT
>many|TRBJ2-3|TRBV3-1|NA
CASGPREGSSTDTQYF
TGTGCCAGCGGGCCGAGGGAAGGGAGTTCCACAGATACGCAGTATTTT
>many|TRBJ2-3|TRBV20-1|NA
CSASGAQPSTDTQYF
TGCAGTGCCTCCGGAGCACAGCCTAGCACAGATACGCAGTATTTT
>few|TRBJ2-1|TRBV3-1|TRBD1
CASSNTGTGGSDEQFF
TGTGCCAGCAGTAATACCGGGACAGGGGGTTCAGATGAGCAGTTCTTC
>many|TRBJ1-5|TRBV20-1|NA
CSAPSGVDGPQHF
TGCAGTGCACCCTCGGGTGTGGATGGGCCCCAGCATTTT
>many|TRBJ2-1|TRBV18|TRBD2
CASSQTPASGGYNEQFF
TGTGCCAGCTCACAAACCCCCGCTAGCGGGGGATACAATGAGCAGTTCTTC
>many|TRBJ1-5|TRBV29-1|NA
CSVGDSNQPQHF
TGCAGCGTCGGCGACAGCAATCAGCCCCAGCATTTT
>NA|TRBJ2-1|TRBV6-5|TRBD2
CVTSGGADEQFF
TGTGTGACTAGCGGGGGGGCGGATGAGCAGTTCTTC
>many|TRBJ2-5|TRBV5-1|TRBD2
CASSLEAGGIWETQYF
TGCGCCAGCAGCTTGGAAGCGGGGGGAATTTGGGAGACCCAGTACTTC
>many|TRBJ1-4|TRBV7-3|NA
CASSLLRNNEKLFF
TGTGCCAGCAGCTTACTTAGGAATAATGAAAAACTGTTTTTT
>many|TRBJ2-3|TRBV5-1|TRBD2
CASRSSGGPPDTQYF
TGCGCCAGCAGATCGAGCGGGGGGCCCCCAGATACGCAGTATTTT
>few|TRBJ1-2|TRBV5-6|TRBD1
CASSLHRGREGYTF
TGTGCCAGCAGCTTACACAGGGGGCGCGAGGGCTACACCTTC
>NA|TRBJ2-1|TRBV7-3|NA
CASSPRGGTYFEQFF
TGTGCCAGCAGCCCGCGGGGTGGGACTTACTTTGAGCAGTTCTTC